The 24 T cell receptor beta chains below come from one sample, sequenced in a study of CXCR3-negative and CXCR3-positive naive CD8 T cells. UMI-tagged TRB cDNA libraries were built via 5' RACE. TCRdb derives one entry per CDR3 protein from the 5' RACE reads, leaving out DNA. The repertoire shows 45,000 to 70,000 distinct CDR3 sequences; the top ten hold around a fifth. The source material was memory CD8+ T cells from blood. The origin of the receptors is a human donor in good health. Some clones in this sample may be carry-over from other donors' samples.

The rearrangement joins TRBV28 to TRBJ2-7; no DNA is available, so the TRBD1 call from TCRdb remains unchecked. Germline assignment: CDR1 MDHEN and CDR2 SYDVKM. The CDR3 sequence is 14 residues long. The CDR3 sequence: CASSLQRRVYEQYF. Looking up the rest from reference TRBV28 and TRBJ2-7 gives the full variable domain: DVKVTQSSRYLVKRTGEKVFLECVQDMDHENMFWYRQDPGLGLRLIYFSYDVKMKEKGDIPEGYSVSREKKERFSLILESASTNQTSMYLCASSLQRRVYEQYFGPGTRLTVT.

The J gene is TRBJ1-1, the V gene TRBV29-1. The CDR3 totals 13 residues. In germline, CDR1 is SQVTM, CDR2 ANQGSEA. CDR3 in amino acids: CSAERGGGTEAFF.

The CDR3 is CSARDLAGVPYEQYF. The chain joins TRBV20-1 to TRBJ2-7; TCRdb returns TRBD2, unconfirmable since there is no DNA. CDR1 and CDR2 (germline): DFQATT, SNEGSKA (reference sequence). The CDR3 is made up of 15 amino acids.

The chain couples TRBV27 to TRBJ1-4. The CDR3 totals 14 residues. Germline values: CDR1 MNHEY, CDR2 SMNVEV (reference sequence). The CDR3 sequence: CASSEVGIGEKLFF.

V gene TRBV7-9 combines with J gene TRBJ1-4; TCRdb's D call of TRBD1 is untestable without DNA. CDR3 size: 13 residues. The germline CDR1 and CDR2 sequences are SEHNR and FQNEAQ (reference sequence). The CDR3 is CASDSGPDEKLFF.

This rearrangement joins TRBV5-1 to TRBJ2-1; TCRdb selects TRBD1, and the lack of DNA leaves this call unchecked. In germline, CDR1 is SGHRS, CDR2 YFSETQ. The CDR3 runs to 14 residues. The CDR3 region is CASSLGQGSDEQFF.

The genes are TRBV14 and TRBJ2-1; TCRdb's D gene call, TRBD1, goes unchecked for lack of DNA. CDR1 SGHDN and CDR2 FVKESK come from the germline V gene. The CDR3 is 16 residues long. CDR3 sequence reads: CASSQDAGYSYNEQFF.

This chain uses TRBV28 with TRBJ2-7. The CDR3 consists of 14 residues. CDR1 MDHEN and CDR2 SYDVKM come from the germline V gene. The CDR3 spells CASSLSGSSYEQYF.

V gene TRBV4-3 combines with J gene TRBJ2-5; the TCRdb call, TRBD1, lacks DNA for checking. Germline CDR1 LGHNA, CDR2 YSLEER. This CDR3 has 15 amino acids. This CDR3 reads CASSHARTGEETQYF.

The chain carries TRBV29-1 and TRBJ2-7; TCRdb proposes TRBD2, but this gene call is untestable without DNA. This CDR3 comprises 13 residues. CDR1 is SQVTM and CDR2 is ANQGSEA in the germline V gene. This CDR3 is CIPGGPYSYEQYF.

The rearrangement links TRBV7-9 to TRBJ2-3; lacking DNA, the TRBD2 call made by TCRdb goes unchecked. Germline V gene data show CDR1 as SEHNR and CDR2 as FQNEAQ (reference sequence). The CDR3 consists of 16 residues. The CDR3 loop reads CASSLEAAGGGDTQYF.

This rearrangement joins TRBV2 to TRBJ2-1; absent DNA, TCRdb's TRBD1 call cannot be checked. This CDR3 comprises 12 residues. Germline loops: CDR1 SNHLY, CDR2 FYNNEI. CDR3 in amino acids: CASGTPYNEQFF.

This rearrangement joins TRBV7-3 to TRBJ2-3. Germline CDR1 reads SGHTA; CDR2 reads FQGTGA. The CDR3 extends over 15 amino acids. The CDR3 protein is CASSVTTYSTDTQYF.

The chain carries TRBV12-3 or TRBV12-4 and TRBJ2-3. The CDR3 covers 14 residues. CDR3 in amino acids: CASSHIANTDTQYF.

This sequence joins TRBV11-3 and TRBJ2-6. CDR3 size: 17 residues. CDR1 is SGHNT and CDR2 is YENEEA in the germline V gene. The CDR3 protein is CASFRGSPGPGANVLTF. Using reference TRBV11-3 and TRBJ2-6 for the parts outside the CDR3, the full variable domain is EAGVVQSPRYKIIEKKQPVAFWCNPISGHNTLYWYLQNLGQGPELLIRYENEEAVDDSQLPKDRFSAERLKGVDSTLKIQPAELGDSAVYLCASFRGSPGPGANVLTFGAGSRLTVL.

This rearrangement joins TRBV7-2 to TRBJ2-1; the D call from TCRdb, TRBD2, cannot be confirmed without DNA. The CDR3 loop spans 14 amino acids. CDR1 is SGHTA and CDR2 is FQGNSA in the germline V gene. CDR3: CASNPSGTHNEQFF.

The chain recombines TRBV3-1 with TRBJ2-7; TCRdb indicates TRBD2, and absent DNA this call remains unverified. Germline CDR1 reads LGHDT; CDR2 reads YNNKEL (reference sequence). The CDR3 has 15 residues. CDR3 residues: CASSHASTPTYEQYF.

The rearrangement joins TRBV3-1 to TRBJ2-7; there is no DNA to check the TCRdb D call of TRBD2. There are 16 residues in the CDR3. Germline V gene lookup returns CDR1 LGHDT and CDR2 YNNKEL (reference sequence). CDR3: CASSQEASGSSYEQYF.

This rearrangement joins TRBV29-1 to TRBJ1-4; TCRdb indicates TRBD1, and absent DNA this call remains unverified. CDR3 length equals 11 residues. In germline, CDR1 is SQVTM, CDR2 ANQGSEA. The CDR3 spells CSARVYEKLFF.

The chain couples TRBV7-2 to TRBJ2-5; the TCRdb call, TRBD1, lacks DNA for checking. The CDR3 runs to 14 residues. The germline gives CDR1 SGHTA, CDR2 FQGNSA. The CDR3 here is CASDQEGALETQYF.

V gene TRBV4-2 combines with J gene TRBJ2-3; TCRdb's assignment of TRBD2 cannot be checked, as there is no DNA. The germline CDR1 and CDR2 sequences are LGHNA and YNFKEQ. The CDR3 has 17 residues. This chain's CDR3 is CASSHLMEPSSTDTQYF.

CDR3 in amino acids: CASSLEGGGGDEQYF. This sequence joins TRBV5-1 and TRBJ2-7; lacking DNA, the TRBD1 call made by TCRdb goes unchecked. Germline CDR1 reads SGHRS; CDR2 reads YFSETQ. The CDR3 runs to 15 residues.

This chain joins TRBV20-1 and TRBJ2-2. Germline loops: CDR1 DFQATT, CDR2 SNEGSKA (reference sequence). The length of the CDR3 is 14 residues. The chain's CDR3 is CSARDTANTGELFF.

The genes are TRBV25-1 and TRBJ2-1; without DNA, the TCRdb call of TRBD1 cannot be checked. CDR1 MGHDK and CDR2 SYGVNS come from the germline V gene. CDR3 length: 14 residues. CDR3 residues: CASSEYRVYNEQFF.